The source of this T cell receptor delta chain is a study of gamma-delta T cells after stem cell transplantation. Concerning this clone itself: The sample contains more than one DNA sequence encoding this CDR3.

The CDR3 contains 12 residues. The germline gives CDR1 GEAIGNYY, CDR2 EKD. V lost 7 bases to trimming and J lost 7 bases; unmatched junction nucleotides: 7. TCRdb re-called the RT-PCR reads through CATT. Here the sample spans 11,000 to 15,000 delta-chain clones, about 30% being singletons. Sequencing input: gamma-delta T cells. The receptor was derived from a human donor. It is not recorded whose cells these are; they may come from a transplant donor. The genes are TRDV2 and TRDJ1; 8 bases are shared with TRDD3. CDR3 DNA sequence: TGTGCCTGCCTTACTGGGGGGATTAAACTCATCTTT. Translation: CACLTGGIKLIF.